Below are 2 T cell receptor beta chains sequenced from a single sample in a study of Graves' ophthalmopathy and Graves' hyperthyroidism. Using RNA transcripts, the TCR beta CDR3 regions were amplified. The library came from an HTBI-primed first-round RT-PCR and a second-round multiplex PCR. TCRdb ran MiXCR on the multiplex PCR reads and lists one entry per CDR3 protein. The sample contains around 1,000,000 distinct CDR3 sequences, 35% to 45% of which appear only once. The sequencing sample was made of peripheral blood or thyroid tissue (not recorded which). All receptors derive from an adult man with Graves' hyperthyroidism.

In the case of this clonotype: The CDR3 end shows no conserved phenylalanine or tryptophan, and so a read error is likely. The chain recombines TRBV7-9 with TRBJ2-5; a possible D gene is TRBD2 (6 bases). This CDR3 is 15 amino acids long. Trimming removed 1 base at V and 5 bases at J, with 14 bases between. Germline V gene sequence: CDR1 SEHNR, CDR2 FQNEAQ (reference sequence). CDR3 in DNA: TGTGCCAGCAGCTTAGGGGGAGGCCCCCACGAGACCCAGTACCTC. This encodes CASSLGGGPHETQYL.

The rearrangement joins TRBV19 to TRBJ2-7; D may correspond to TRBD1 or TRBD2 (5 bases each). Germline V gives CDR1 LNHDA, CDR2 SQIVND (reference sequence). V shed 0 bases and J shed 3 bases, with 15 bases lying between them. The CDR3 runs 16 residues. The CDR3 DNA is TGTGCCAGTAGTATAGACGCAGGGTCGGGAAACTACGAGCAGTACTTC. This translates into CASSIDAGSGNYEQYF.